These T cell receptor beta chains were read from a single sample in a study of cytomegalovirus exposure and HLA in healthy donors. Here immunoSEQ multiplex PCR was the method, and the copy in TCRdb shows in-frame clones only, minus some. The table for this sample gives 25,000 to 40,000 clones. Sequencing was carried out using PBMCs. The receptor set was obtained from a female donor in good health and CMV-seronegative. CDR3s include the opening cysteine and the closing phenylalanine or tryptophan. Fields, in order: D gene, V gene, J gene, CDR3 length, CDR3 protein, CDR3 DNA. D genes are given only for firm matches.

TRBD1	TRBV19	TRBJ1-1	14	CASRRDRGSTEAFF	TGTGCCAGTAGACGGGACAGGGGTTCCACTGAAGCTTTCTTT
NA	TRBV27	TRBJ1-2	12	CATWGGRLGYTF	TGTGCCACCTGGGGAGGTCGCCTTGGCTACACCTTC
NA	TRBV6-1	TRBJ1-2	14	CASSEGAGDYGYTF	TGTGCCAGCAGTGAGGGAGCAGGGGACTATGGCTACACCTTC
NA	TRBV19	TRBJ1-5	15	CASSLQGDSNQPQHF	TGTGCCAGTAGTCTACAGGGAGACAGCAATCAGCCCCAGCATTTT
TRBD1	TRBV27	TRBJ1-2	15	CASSPGTGTGYGYTF	TGTGCCAGCAGTCCCGGGACAGGGACCGGGTATGGCTACACCTTC
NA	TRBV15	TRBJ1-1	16	CATSRDINRVGTEAFF	TGTGCCACCAGCAGAGATATCAACAGGGTGGGCACTGAAGCTTTCTTT
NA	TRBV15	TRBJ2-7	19	CATSRDPGQWEVGLFEQYF	TGTGCCACCAGCAGAGACCCGGGACAGTGGGAGGTAGGGCTCTTCGAGCAGTACTTC
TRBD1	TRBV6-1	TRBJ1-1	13	CASNHRGGTEAFF	TGTGCCAGCAACCACAGGGGTGGAACTGAAGCTTTCTTT
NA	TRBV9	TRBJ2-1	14	CASSVSGLLNEQFF	TGTGCCAGCAGCGTAAGCGGGCTCCTCAATGAGCAGTTCTTC
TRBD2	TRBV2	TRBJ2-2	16	CASSESRGDNTGELFF	TGTGCCAGCAGTGAATCCCGGGGGGACAACACCGGGGAGCTGTTTTTT
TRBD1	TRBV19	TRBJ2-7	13	CATMGQGFYEQYF	TGTGCCACCATGGGACAGGGATTCTACGAGCAGTACTTC
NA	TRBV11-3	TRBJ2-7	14	CASSARQTPYEQYF	TGTGCCAGCAGCGCCAGACAGACCCCCTACGAGCAGTACTTC
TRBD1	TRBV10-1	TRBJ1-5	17	CASSFDRAKSSNQPQHF	TGCGCCAGCAGCTTCGACAGGGCCAAAAGCAGCAATCAGCCCCAGCATTTT
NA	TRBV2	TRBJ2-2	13	CASSVSRTGELFF	TGTGCCAGCAGTGTTTCTCGCACCGGGGAGCTGTTTTTT
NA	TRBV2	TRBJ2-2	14	CARKQPLNTGELFF	TGTGCCAGAAAACAGCCTTTGAACACCGGGGAGCTGTTTTTT
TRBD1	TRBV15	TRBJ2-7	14	CATSREGQGTEQYF	TGTGCCACCAGCAGAGAGGGACAGGGGACGGAGCAGTACTTC
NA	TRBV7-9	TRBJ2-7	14	CASSFLVAPYEQYF	TGTGCCAGCAGCTTTCTCGTGGCCCCCTACGAGCAGTACTTC
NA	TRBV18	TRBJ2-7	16	CASSPGEIGRGYEQYF	TGTGCCAGCTCACCGGGGGAGATAGGCAGGGGCTACGAGCAGTACTTC
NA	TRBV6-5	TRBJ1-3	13	CASRYNTGNTIYF	TGTGCCAGCAGGTACAATACTGGAAACACCATATATTTT
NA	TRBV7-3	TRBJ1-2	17	CASSLTGSLQANYGYTF	TGTGCCAGCAGCTTAACAGGGAGCCTCCAAGCTAACTATGGCTACACCTTC
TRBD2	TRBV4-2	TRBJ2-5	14	CASSHDGGGETQYF	TGTGCCAGCAGCCACGACGGGGGGGGAGAGACCCAGTACTTC
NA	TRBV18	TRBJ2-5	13	CASSPGTLETQYF	TGTGCCAGCTCACCCGGGACATTGGAGACCCAGTACTTC
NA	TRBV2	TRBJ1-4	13	CASSRGSPFSLFF	TGTGCCAGCTCCCGCGGGTCCCCTTTTTCGCTGTTTTTT
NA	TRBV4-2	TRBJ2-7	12	CASSKTAHEQYF	TGTGCCAGCAGCAAGACAGCCCACGAGCAGTACTTC